The 13 T cell receptor beta chains below come from one sample, sequenced in a study of shared T cell receptors in the human thymus. Method: immunoSEQ multiplex PCR; TCRdb's copy keeps in-frame clones and lacks some. This sample has roughly 560,000 clones, with about 80% found just once. The data were also submitted as part of a second study, on human thymus T cells.

The material sequenced was thymocytes. These receptor sequences come from a boy under two years old with a congenital heart defect.

This clone turned up a few times. The gene calls are TRBV28 and TRBJ1-1, with D possibly matching TRBD1 (5 bases). The V and J ends lost 5 bases and 9 bases respectively, with 13 bases between them. The CDR3 is 12 residues long. Germline V lookup: CDR1 MDHEN, CDR2 SYDVKM. The CDR3 loop is CASSPSRGKAFF. The CDR3 bases are TGTGCCAGCAGTCCCTCCCGGGGGAAAGCTTTCTTT.

The V call is TRBV4-2, the J call TRBJ2-7; TRBD2 agrees at 13 bases. Looked up from germline, CDR1 is LGHNA and CDR2 is YNFKEQ. Losses at the gene ends were 4 bases for V and 5 bases for J; bases not matched to a gene: 8. The CDR3 is made up of 16 amino acids. The CDR3 region has the DNA TGTGCCAGCAGCCTTACCTTGACTAGCGGGAGGCACGAGCAGTACTTC. Amino acid sequence: CASSLTLTSGRHEQYF.

The J gene is TRBJ1-1, the V gene TRBV5-5; 7 bases are a match to TRBD1. The junction had 7 bases not matched to a gene; V was cut back by 3 bases and J by 2 bases. The germline V gene has CDR1 SGHKS and CDR2 YYEKEE (reference sequence). The CDR3 is made up of 15 amino acids. CDR3 DNA sequence: TGTGCCAGCAGCTCAGCCGGGACAGTAAACACTGAAGCTTTCTTT. Amino acid sequence: CASSSAGTVNTEAFF.

This chain uses TRBV15 with TRBJ1-5; 8 bases line up with TRBD1. From germline, CDR1 is LNHNV and CDR2 YYDKDF (reference sequence). This CDR3 contains 16 residues. V lost 4 bases to trimming and J lost 0 bases; unmatched junction nucleotides: 5. The DNA of the CDR3 is TGTGCCACCAGCACATACAGGGGGAATAGCAATCAGCCCCAGCATTTT. Translation gives CATSTYRGNSNQPQHF.

This sequence joins TRBV27 and TRBJ2-7; 8 nucleotides agree with TRBD1. Germline CDR1 reads MNHEY; CDR2 reads SMNVEV (reference sequence). J gave up 0 bases and V 4 bases, and 8 bases lay outside the gene matches. There are 16 residues in the CDR3. The CDR3 DNA reads as TGTGCCAGCAGTTCCTCCGGGACAGGCCGCTCCTACGAGCAGTACTTC. Protein sequence: CASSSSGTGRSYEQYF.

This clone was detected a few times. CDR3 amino acids: CAWSVFYWGANVLTF. The DNA of the CDR3 is TGTGCCTGGAGTGTATTTTACTGGGGGGCCAACGTCCTGACTTTC. V and J are TRBV30 and TRBJ2-6; D is uncertain. V was trimmed by 0 bases and J by 4 bases, leaving 10 bases between them. Germline V CDR1 and CDR2: GTSNPN, SVGIG (reference sequence). This CDR3 has 15 residues.

This chain connects TRBV4-3 to TRBJ1-3, with 9 nucleotides matching TRBD1. The CDR3 loop spans 21 amino acids. Germline CDR1 is LGHNA and CDR2 is YSLEER. Losses at the gene ends were 0 bases for V and 4 bases for J; bases not matched to a gene: 19. In DNA, the CDR3 is TGCGCCAGCAGCCAAGAAGGCTTGTTGGACAGGGGAAGTAGTCGGGGAAACACCATATATTTT. Translated, it gives CASSQEGLLDRGSSRGNTIYF.

This chain uses TRBV30 with TRBJ1-3, with 7 positions matching TRBD1. This CDR3 region has 18 residues. Trimming cost V 2 bases and J 0 bases; bases outside gene matches: 13. Germline CDR1 and CDR2: GTSNPN and SVGIG (reference sequence). This CDR3 is CAWSWRGTQGLSGNTIYF. For the CDR3, the DNA is TGTGCCTGGAGTTGGAGAGGGACACAGGGGCTCTCTGGAAACACCATATATTTT.

The table lists this clone with a count of one. The chain is built from TRBV5-1 and TRBJ2-5; D is possibly TRBD2 (5 bases). CDR1 SGHRS and CDR2 YFSETQ come from the germline V gene. The length of the CDR3 is 12 residues. Between the trimmed V and J ends, which lost 4 bases and 7 bases, there was a span of 11 bases. CDR3 in amino acids: CASSRHAGTQYF. CDR3 nucleotide sequence: TGCGCCAGCAGCCGACATGCGGGGACCCAGTACTTC.

The chain couples TRBV11-2 to TRBJ2-1; TRBD2 matches at 10 bases. Per germline, CDR1 SGHAT and CDR2 FQNNGV. This CDR3 is built from 16 residues. V lost 1 base, J lost 10 bases, and 10 bases stayed unmatched. CDR3 loop: CASSLVGASGSGEQFF. CDR3 DNA sequence: TGTGCCAGCAGCTTAGTAGGGGCTAGCGGGAGCGGCGAGCAGTTCTTC.

CDR3 nucleotides: TGTGCCAGCAGCTTGATCAGGGCAGAAAACATTCAGTACTTC. Its protein is CASSLIRAENIQYF. This sequence joins TRBV7-2 and TRBJ2-4; D is possibly TRBD1 (5 bases). V shed 3 bases and J shed 5 bases, with 11 bases lying between them. Germline CDR1 is SGHTA and CDR2 is FQGNSA. CDR3 length: 14 amino acids. The full variable domain, its missing parts supplied by reference TRBV7-2 and TRBJ2-4, is GAGVSQSPSNKVTEKGKDVELRCDPISGHTALYWYRQSLGQGLEFLIYFQGNSAPDKSGLPSDRFSAERTGGSVSTLTIQRTQQEDSAVYLCASSLIRAENIQYFGAGTRLSVL.

The chain couples TRBV4-1 to TRBJ2-3, with D perhaps TRBD2 (5 bases). The CDR3 is 16 amino acids. The ends were cut back, 4 bases at V and 3 bases at J, with 17 bases in the middle. Germline values: CDR1 MGHRA, CDR2 YSYEKL. CDR3 coding DNA: TGCGCCAGCAGCCCCCCCAGCGAGGGTTGGACAGATACGCAGTATTTT. Amino acid sequence: CASSPPSEGWTDTQYF.

The genes are TRBV7-2 and TRBJ2-3, with 11 bases lining up with TRBD1. V dropped 5 bases and J dropped 0; count of bases not matched to a gene: 4. Germline V lookup: CDR1 SGHTA, CDR2 FQGNSA. This CDR3 contains 16 residues. CDR3 coding DNA: TGTGCCAGCAGCCCCGGGACAGGGGGTAGCACAGATACGCAGTATTTT. This codes for CASSPGTGGSTDTQYF.